This T cell receptor beta chain was recorded in a study of OX40 agonist ivuxolimab in advanced cancers. In the study overall: Patients in dose escalation had liver, melanoma, kidney or head and neck cancers.

Generated by immunoSEQ multiplex PCR, the TCRdb table keeps only in-frame clones and is missing some. The sample includes roughly 71,000 clones, roughly 80% of them seen just once. The CDR3 runs to 16 residues. The V gene lost 2 bases and the J gene lost 2 bases, with 14 bases spanning the gap. Per germline, CDR1 WNHNN and CDR2 SYGVQD (reference sequence). The sequenced sample was CD4+ or CD8+ T cells sorted from blood, obtained in a trial of the OX40 agonist ivuxolimab. This chain uses TRBV10-1 with TRBJ2-3; D tentatively reads TRBD1 or TRBD2 (5 bases each). The clonotype was recovered from an adult with an advanced solid tumor such as melanoma, head and neck, liver or kidney cancer. DNA for the CDR3: TGCGCCAGCAGTGAGGTGGGACGGCGGCTCACAGATACGCAGTATTTT. It specifies CASSEVGRRLTDTQYF.